This is a list of T cell receptor beta chains from one sample in a study of STAT3 mutations in large granular lymphocyte leukemia. Clones were sequenced by immunoSEQ multiplex PCR, and TCRdb holds only the in-frame ones, with some missing. The sample lists more than 9,500 clones, roughly 76% seen once, with approximately 47% in the top ten. The sequencing sample was made of peripheral blood mononuclear cells. These receptors all come from a man aged 60-69 years with T-cell large granular lymphocyte leukemia. Some clones in this sample may be carry-over from other donors' samples. Both conserved end residues are part of each CDR3. The D gene is left open where the match is weak. Clone size, where shown, is once, few, many, or a class for clones that have expanded.

J	length	V	size	D	DNA	CDR3
TRBJ2-7	12	TRBV28	-	-	TGTGCCAGCAGTTTATACGGCTACGAGCAGTACTTC	CASSLYGYEQYF
TRBJ2-1	16	TRBV7-3	-	TRBD2	TGTGCCAGCAGCTCTTTACCGGGACTAGGTGGGAATGAGCAGTTCTTC	CASSSLPGLGGNEQFF
TRBJ1-3	15	TRBV6-5	-	-	TGTGCCAGCAGTTACCGCCCGAGCTCTGGAAACACCATATATTTT	CASSYRPSSGNTIYF
TRBJ1-1	13	TRBV27	-	-	TGTGCCAGCAGTTGGGGGCATAACACTGAAGCTTTCTTT	CASSWGHNTEAFF
TRBJ2-3	13	TRBV5-1	-	-	TGCGCCAGCAGCCGAGGGGGGCGAGATACGCAGTATTTT	CASSRGGRDTQYF
TRBJ1-1	14	TRBV29-1	-	-	TGCAGCGTTGAACTCCAGATGGGGAACACTGAAGCTTTCTTT	CSVELQMGNTEAFF
TRBJ2-5	14	TRBV19	-	TRBD2	TGTGCCAGTAGTATCGGGGGGGTCCAAGAGACCCAGTACTTC	CASSIGGVQETQYF
TRBJ2-3	14	TRBV5-4	-	-	TGTGCCAGCAGGGGGGACCGGGGCACAGATACGCAGTATTTT	CASRGDRGTDTQYF
TRBJ2-6	17	TRBV4-1	-	-	TGCGCCAGCAGCCAAGATTGGTTGGCCTCTGGGGCCAACGTCCTGACTTTC	CASSQDWLASGANVLTF
TRBJ2-7	17	TRBV4-1	-	TRBD2	TGCGCCAGCAGCCAAGGGGTACTAGCGAGGAGCTCCTACGAGCAGTACTTC	CASSQGVLARSSYEQYF
TRBJ1-1	13	TRBV7-9	-	-	TGTGCCAGCAGCCCTCATCAGGAGACTGAAGCTTTCTTT	CASSPHQETEAFF
TRBJ2-7	13	TRBV14	once	-	TGTGCCAGCAGCCCAGACAACTCCTACGAGCAGTACTTC	CASSPDNSYEQYF
TRBJ1-2	14	TRBV10-2	-	TRBD1	TGCGCCCCCAAGCCGGGACAGGCCGATTGGGGCTACACCTTC	CAPKPGQADWGYTF
TRBJ1-2	12	TRBV19	-	-	TGTGCCACCGGGACAAATAACTATGGCTACACCTTC	CATGTNNYGYTF
TRBJ2-5	13	TRBV2	-	-	TGTGCCAGCAACCGACAGATTCAAGAGACCCAGTACTTC	CASNRQIQETQYF
TRBJ2-7	12	TRBV25-1	-	-	TGTGCCAGCACTTCGGGATCCTACGAGCAGTACTTC	CASTSGSYEQYF
TRBJ2-1	16	TRBV10-3	-	TRBD2	TGTGCCATCAGTGGAGGGGCTAGCGGGAGAGGGGATGAGCAGTTCTTC	CAISGGASGRGDEQFF
TRBJ2-2	16	TRBV27	-	TRBD2	TGTGCCAGCATAGAGACTAGCCCAAACCGCACCGGGGAGCTGTTTTTT	CASIETSPNRTGELFF
TRBJ2-5	14	TRBV9	-	-	TGTGCCAGCAGCCCCCCTGGCGGTCCCGAGACCCAGTACTTC	CASSPPGGPETQYF
TRBJ2-7	15	TRBV11-2	-	-	TGTGCCAGCAGCTTAGATCTCACTAGTATCTACGAGCAGTACTTC	CASSLDLTSIYEQYF
TRBJ1-1	14	TRBV9	-	TRBD1	TGTGCCAGCAGCGCCCAGGGGGGGGAGACTGAAGCTTTCTTT	CASSAQGGETEAFF
TRBJ1-1	15	TRBV30	-	-	TGTGCCTGGAACGCTGAATCGAGGATGAACACTGAAGCTTTCTTT	CAWNAESRMNTEAFF
TRBJ2-7	12	TRBV27	-	TRBD1	TGTGCCAGTTGGGACAGGCGGGGAGAGCAGTACTTC	CASWDRRGEQYF
TRBJ1-5	13	TRBV30	few	-	TGTGCCTGGGGACTCTCTAGCAATCAGCCCCAGCATTTT	CAWGLSSNQPQHF
TRBJ2-1	17	TRBV10-1	once	TRBD2	TGCGCCAGCAGTGAGTCTACTAGCGGGAGGCCCAACGATGAGCAGTTCTTC	CASSESTSGRPNDEQFF
TRBJ2-1	11	TRBV20-1	-	-	TGCAGTGCTAACCGCCCTAATGAGCAGTTCTTC	CSANRPNEQFF
TRBJ2-2	14	TRBV7-2	-	-	TGTGCCAGCAGCACACGGACAGATACCGGGGAGCTGTTTTTT	CASSTRTDTGELFF
TRBJ1-2	14	TRBV27	-	-	TGTGCCAGCAGTAGACTAGGGGCTGACTATGGCTACACCTTC	CASSRLGADYGYTF